Below are 19 T cell receptor beta chains sequenced from a single sample in a study of T cells expressing NK-cell markers (TCRdb year 2020). Libraries were made using 5' RACE. Sequencing used an Illumina HiSeq 2000. TCRdb reprocessed the reads and lists each CDR3 protein sequence as a single entry, with no DNA. The sample's table covers about 410,000 distinct CDR3 sequences. The top ten clones comprise about 11% of the sample. The sequencing sample was made of blood T cells: a sorted CD56 or NKG2C T cell subset, CD4+ or CD8+ T cells, or bulk PBMC T cells (not recorded which). The source is a woman in her forties or fifties in good health. Donor details come from another sample of the same person, matched by shared clones.

The chain recombines TRBV14 with TRBJ2-1; TCRdb returns TRBD2, unconfirmable since there is no DNA. Looked up from germline, CDR1 is SGHDN and CDR2 is FVKESK. The CDR3 extends over 13 amino acids. CDR3 residues: CASTKTAAGEQFF.

This chain connects TRBV29-1 to TRBJ1-2; TCRdb reports TRBD1, a call that lacks DNA to check it against. Germline values: CDR1 SQVTM, CDR2 ANQGSEA. This CDR3 contains 12 residues. CDR3: CSAQRGDYGYTF. Full variable domain (missing parts from reference TRBV29-1 and TRBJ1-2): SAVISQKPSRDICQRGTSLTIQCQVDSQVTMMFWYRQQPGQSLTLIATANQGSEATYESGFVIDKFPISRPNLTFSTLTVSNMSPEDSSIYLCSAQRGDYGYTFGSGTRLTVV.

This chain uses TRBV12-3 or TRBV12-4 with TRBJ2-2; TCRdb gives TRBD1 as the D gene, but with no DNA this cannot be confirmed. This CDR3 is 15 amino acids long. The chain's CDR3 is CASSSSGAKAGELFF.

This sequence joins TRBV6-1 and TRBJ2-1; TCRdb's assignment of TRBD2 cannot be checked, as there is no DNA. The CDR3 runs 16 residues. Germline V lookup: CDR1 MNHNS, CDR2 SASEGT. The CDR3 sequence: CASSYQGLAGGVEQFF.

V usage is TRBV6-1 and J usage is TRBJ2-7; TCRdb designates TRBD2, a call that cannot be tested without DNA. The germline CDR1 and CDR2 sequences are MNHNS and SASEGT. The CDR3 covers 15 residues. The CDR3 sequence: CASSVTGTTAYEQYF.

The chain combines TRBV12-3 or TRBV12-4 with TRBJ1-6. CDR3 length: 13 residues. The CDR3 spells CASGVGGGIGLHF.

This rearrangement joins TRBV29-1 to TRBJ2-1; TCRdb's assignment of TRBD1 cannot be checked, as there is no DNA. CDR1 is SQVTM and CDR2 is ANQGSEA in the germline V gene. This CDR3 comprises 14 residues. This CDR3 is CSVGRDRFYNEQFF.

The rearrangement uses TRBV5-1 and TRBJ2-1; absent DNA, TCRdb's TRBD2 call cannot be checked. The length of the CDR3 is 15 residues. Germline loops: CDR1 SGHRS, CDR2 YFSETQ. The CDR3 spells CASSPEGLGYNEQFF.

The CDR3 sequence: CASRSLTGVTEAFF. V usage is TRBV6-1 and J usage is TRBJ1-1; TCRdb names TRBD1, which stays unverified in the absence of DNA. The CDR3 is 14 amino acids. Per the germline V gene, CDR1 is MNHNS and CDR2 is SASEGT.

The CDR3 spells CASSATRDEQFF. The rearrangement links TRBV6-6 to TRBJ2-1; as DNA is missing, the TRBD1 call by TCRdb cannot be tested. CDR1 and CDR2 from the germline V gene are MNHNY and SVGAGI (reference sequence). The CDR3 runs 12 residues.

This chain uses TRBV28 with TRBJ2-2. Germline V CDR1 and CDR2: MDHEN, SYDVKM. This CDR3 spans 13 amino acids. CDR3 sequence: CASRTENTGELFF.

The V and J genes are TRBV5-4 and TRBJ2-1. The CDR3 loop spans 12 amino acids. The germline V gene encodes CDR1 SGHNT and CDR2 YYREEE (reference sequence). The CDR3 is CASSSRDEQQFF.

V usage is TRBV5-1 and J usage is TRBJ2-7; with no DNA, the TCRdb D assignment of TRBD1 cannot be verified. CDR3 length: 15 residues. The V gene's germline CDR1 is SGHRS and CDR2 YFSETQ. Here the CDR3 reads CASSLLGTGGYEQYF.

The rearrangement joins TRBV5-1 to TRBJ2-1. The CDR3 has 12 residues. Germline V gives CDR1 SGHRS, CDR2 YFSETQ. CDR3 amino acids: CASRASWNEQFF.

The chain is built from TRBV12-3 or TRBV12-4 and TRBJ2-1; there is no DNA to check the TCRdb D call of TRBD2. The CDR3 is 16 amino acids. The CDR3 region is CAIIRGGLAGDNEQFF.

The CDR3 is CSAPAMVGQETQYF. V is TRBV20-1 and J is TRBJ2-5. The CDR3 sequence is 14 residues long. From germline, CDR1 is DFQATT and CDR2 SNEGSKA (reference sequence).

V and J are TRBV10-3 and TRBJ1-2; TCRdb outputs TRBD1, but without DNA this stays unchecked. The CDR3 length is 12 residues. CDR1 is ENHRY, CDR2 SYGVKD, per germline. The chain's CDR3 is CAITSGSYGYTF.

The chain has TRBV12-3 or TRBV12-4 and TRBJ2-2; without DNA, the TCRdb call of TRBD1 cannot be checked. The CDR3 length is 15 residues. The CDR3 sequence is CASRPQGALAGELFF.

The chain recombines TRBV6-6 with TRBJ2-1; TCRdb designates TRBD2, a call that cannot be tested without DNA. There are 17 residues in the CDR3. Germline values: CDR1 MNHNY, CDR2 SVGAGI (reference sequence). CDR3 sequence: CASSYPSLAVTSNEQFF.